This paragraph reports one TCR beta chain. Ten or more counts support this clonotype. It has no known antigen specificity. Base qualities are not recorded, but no much larger clone differs from it by a single base. The CDR3 numbers 12 residues from cysteine through phenylalanine. Kept here is only the CDR3 DNA, which spans 36 bases and is read in frame from base 1. V is reduced by 8 bases and J by 5 bases, leaving a spacing of 15 bases between them. From the germline V gene, CDR1 is SQVTM and CDR2 is ANQGSEA. The entry originates in a study of molecular identifiers for immune sequencing clone quantification (dated by TCRdb to 2016 to 2019). About the full investigation: For a replicate experiment, RNA from approximately 20,000 or 100,000 naive CD8 T cells was divided into five aliquots, of which four were sequenced. CD8 T cells were used in a methods study to benchmark molecular-identifier clustering-based TCR repertoire sequencing (MIDCIRS) and TCR RNA copy counting.

The paper's findings and limits, for the study overall: When barcode sub-clustering was not used, chimeric consensus sequences inflated TCR diversity, with chimeras reaching as high as 47%. Even against a background of roughly 1 million naive CD8 T cells, spiked-in Jurkat TCR RNA amounting to a single cell's worth was reported to be detectable. Identical TCR molecules sharing a barcode could cause highly expanded clone sizes to be underestimated. In CMV-specific effector cells, clones with more than 20 RNA copies accounted for over 97% of molecules, whereas in naive cells such clones accounted for under 1%. Approximately 3 recovered TCR RNA copies per cell were obtained by modeling, versus 9 to 10 by digital PCR, implying a capture efficiency of 25% to 35%.

Naive CD8 T cells, defined as CD8+CD4-CCR7+CD45RA+, were FACS-sorted into RLT Plus buffer on a BD FACSAria II. Some naive CD8 T cell RNA was split equally between MIDCIRS and a Smart-seq2-style 5'RACE protocol for a sensitivity comparison. CD8 T cells were enriched using RosetteSep CD8+ T Cell Enrichment Cocktail and Ficoll-Paque, and the enriched cells then underwent ACK red cell lysis. The library was made by PCR. Instrument used: Illumina MiSeq. Purification of total RNA was performed with the Qiagen AllPrep DNA/RNA kit. Reads from multiple sequencing runs of the same library were pooled before analysis. Concerning the study's data processing: Reads were retained only if an exact TCR constant sequence was present, and the retained reads were trimmed to 150 nt and grouped according to their 12-nt molecular barcodes. Reads in each barcode group were sub-clustered using a 15% Levenshtein threshold, and a quality-weighted consensus sequence was built for each RNA molecule. Non-functional sequences were excluded, and lower-count sequences lying one edit away from another sequence were also excluded. Based on fitting two negative binomial distributions, any barcode sub-cluster with under 20% of the maximum read count was discarded. The public reads were reanalyzed by TCRdb: fastp trimming at Q25, MiXCR alignment, in-frame beta chains only. One record per CDR3 amino acid sequence lists the most common genes and DNA. The V and J calls, along with clone size, are taken from TCRdb and not from the paper's own processing. In this sample the table shows approximately 40,000 distinct CDR3 sequences, under 20% of which occur a single time. Roughly 7.7% of the sample is taken by the ten largest.

The chain is made from TRBV29-1 and TRBJ2-5; a weak D assignment points to TRBD2 (7 bases agree). The clonotype comes from a human donor in good health. Some libraries in this study had Jurkat cell RNA spiked in. Sequenced sample: naive CD8+ T cells from blood, with Jurkat cell RNA spiked in. The cell subset or site label corresponds to: FACS-sorted CD8+CD4-CCR7+CD45RA+ naive T cells. The nucleotides read TGCAGCACGAGGGGGGGGAGGGAGACCCAGTACTTC. This sequence encodes CSTRGGRETQYF.